The 25 T cell receptor beta chains listed next were all sequenced from one sample in a study of T cell clones after liver transplantation. The table came from immunoSEQ multiplex PCR; TCRdb's copy has only in-frame clones and leaves some out. The sample consists of more than 45,000 clones, 70% of them appearing once. Here the sequenced sample was CD4+ T cells from blood, taken at the approximately 16-month timepoint. These receptors were obtained from a human patient who received a liver transplant. Some T cells may be supplied by the graft donor.

The V gene is TRBV6-6, the J gene TRBJ1-3, with TRBD1 as a possible D gene (5 bases). This CDR3 has 15 amino acids. V was shortened by 4 bases and J by 0 bases, with 10 bases between the two germline ends. CDR1 and CDR2 (germline): MNHNY, SVGAGI (reference sequence). The CDR3 DNA is TGTGCCAGCAGTTTCTCCGACAGCTCTGGAAACACCATATATTTT. This translates into CASSFSDSSGNTIYF.

Within the sample, this clone is medium-sized. V and J are TRBV18 and TRBJ1-3, with 7 nucleotides matching TRBD1. J was trimmed by 0 bases and V by 3 bases; bases with no gene match: 5. This CDR3 is built from 16 residues. The germline V gene encodes CDR1 KGHSH and CDR2 LQKENI. CDR3 bases: TGTGCCAGCTCACCTTCAGGGGACAGCTCTGGAAACACCATATATTTT. Encoded protein: CASSPSGDSSGNTIYF.

The genes are TRBV5-6 and TRBJ2-3; 13 nucleotides match TRBD2. This CDR3 contains 16 residues. Germline V gene data show CDR1 as SGHDT and CDR2 as YYEEEE. V dropped 2 bases and J dropped 4; count of bases not matched to a gene: 4. CDR3 region: CASSLKLAGGPDTQYF. The CDR3 nucleotides read TGTGCCAGCAGCTTAAAACTAGCGGGGGGGCCAGATACGCAGTATTTT. Full variable domain (outside the CDR3, taken from reference TRBV5-6 and TRBJ2-3): DAGVTQSPTHLIKTRGQQVTLRCSPKSGHDTVSWYQQALGQGPQFIFQYYEEEERQRGNFPDRFSGHQFPNYSSELNVNALLLGDSALYLCASSLKLAGGPDTQYFGPGTRLTVL.

The sample holds one count of this clone. CDR3 DNA sequence: TGTGCCAGCAGCCCCAGGGTCATGAACACTGAAGCTTTCTTT. Its translation is CASSPRVMNTEAFF. The V call is TRBV11-3, the J call TRBJ1-1, with D perhaps TRBD1 (5 bases). This CDR3 is built from 14 residues. With 5 bases removed from V and 0 bases from J, the gap between germline ends came to 10 bases. In germline, CDR1 is SGHNT, CDR2 YENEEA.

The chain joins TRBV6-5 to TRBJ2-5, with D perhaps TRBD1 (6 bases). CDR1 is MNHEY, CDR2 SVGAGI, per germline. V shed 6 bases and J shed 3 bases, with 11 bases lying between them. CDR3 length: 13 residues. The CDR3 nucleotides are TGTGCCAGCAGCCGATCAGGGGAAGAGACCCAGTACTTC. Protein product: CASSRSGEETQYF.

This chain uses TRBV19 with TRBJ1-5, with unresolved D. Deletions cut 3 bases from V and 5 bases from J, with 8 bases between. The CDR3 is made up of 13 amino acids. The germline V gene has CDR1 LNHDA and CDR2 SQIVND (reference sequence). The DNA for the CDR3 is TGTGCCAGTAGTATTCAGCTCGATCAGCCCCAGCATTTT. It is translated as CASSIQLDQPQHF.

V is TRBV29-1 and J is TRBJ2-2; D is perhaps TRBD2 (5 bases). This CDR3 has 14 amino acids. The germline V gene has CDR1 SQVTM and CDR2 ANQGSEA. Trimming removed 5 bases at V and 5 bases at J, with 15 bases between. The CDR3 here is CSVTLAHTTGELFF. In nucleotides, the CDR3 is TGCAGCGTTACCCTAGCCCACACGACCGGGGAGCTGTTTTTT.

The chain carries TRBV27 and TRBJ1-2; the D is unclear. Trimming took off 0 bases at V and 4 bases at J, with 9 bases between the two ends. The germline gives CDR1 MNHEY, CDR2 SMNVEV (reference sequence). This CDR3 is 14 amino acids long. CDR3 in DNA: TGTGCCAGCAGTTTATCGAGGGAGAGCTATGGCTACACCTTC. This codes for CASSLSRESYGYTF.

The chain joins TRBV29-1 to TRBJ2-7; D remains ambiguous. CDR3 length equals 15 residues. Germline CDR1 SQVTM, CDR2 ANQGSEA. The germline V and J ends were trimmed by 1 base and 4 bases, with 17 bases remaining between them. CDR3 in amino acids: CSVEALGRYSYEQYV. CDR3 bases: TGCAGCGTTGAAGCCCTCGGACGATATTCATACGAGCAGTACGTC.

As for this clone: The CDR3 ends on some other residue instead of the conserved phenylalanine or tryptophan, so this is likely a read error. Because the CDR3's place on the DNA is in doubt, the DNA is left out and the CDR3 is given as listed by TCRdb. The gene calls are TRBV6-5 and TRBJ2-7; the listed D gene, TRBD2, was not tested against the DNA. The CDR3 spans 13 amino acids, including both terminal residues. The V gene's germline CDR1 is MNHEY and CDR2 SVGAGI. The CDR3 sequence: CASSSTSGLNPLL.

Written as DNA, the CDR3 is TGTGCCAGCAGTTTAACACCCCCCTACGAGCAGTACTTC. It specifies CASSLTPPYEQYF. The chain carries TRBV28 and TRBJ2-7; D is unclear. The CDR3 sequence is 13 residues long. CDR1 MDHEN and CDR2 SYDVKM come from the germline V gene. Between the trimmed V and J ends, which lost 2 bases and 2 bases, there was a span of 7 bases.

The chain recombines TRBV6-1 with TRBJ2-1, with 13 bases identical to TRBD2. This CDR3 has 15 residues. Germline values: CDR1 MNHNS, CDR2 SASEGT. The junction had 4 bases not matched to a gene; V was cut back by 3 bases and J by 8 bases. CDR3 residues: CASSDLTSGRHEQFF. The CDR3 bases are TGTGCCAGCAGTGATCTGACTAGCGGGAGGCATGAGCAGTTCTTC.

The chain has TRBV7-2 and TRBJ2-7; TRBD1 is a possible D gene (5 bases). Trimming cost V 4 bases and J 6 bases, with 28 bases left between them. Germline-derived CDR1 and CDR2 are SGHTA and FQGNSA. This CDR3 comprises 18 residues. CDR3 loop: CASSSPPGKVWSGGEQYF. The CDR3 DNA sequence: TGTGCCAGCAGCTCACCCCCAGGGAAAGTCTGGAGTGGCGGCGAGCAGTACTTC.

This clone has a handful of counts. This chain uses TRBV2 with TRBJ1-2; unclear D gene. Looked up from germline, CDR1 is SNHLY and CDR2 is FYNNEI. Trimming removed 2 bases at V and 6 bases at J, with 13 bases between. This CDR3 contains 14 residues. CDR3 nucleotides: TGTGCCAGCAGTGAATGGGGTCCCCCTGATGGCTACACCTTC. It is translated as CASSEWGPPDGYTF.

V and J are TRBV2 and TRBJ2-7; 9 nucleotides agree with TRBD2. The junction had 8 bases not matched to a gene; V was cut back by 8 bases and J by 0 bases. The CDR3 contains 15 residues. Germline CDR1 is SNHLY and CDR2 is FYNNEI. The CDR3 protein is CASRSSGVNSYEQYF. DNA for the CDR3: TGTGCCAGCCGATCTAGCGGGGTGAACTCCTACGAGCAGTACTTC.

This clone was seen a handful of times. This rearrangement joins TRBV10-3 to TRBJ1-4, with a tentative D call TRBD1 (5 bases). V was shortened by 10 bases and J by 2 bases, with 11 bases between the two germline ends. Germline V lookup: CDR1 ENHRY, CDR2 SYGVKD. The CDR3 covers 13 residues. CDR3 coding DNA: TGTGCCACCAAACCAGGGACTAATGAAAAACTGTTTTTT. Protein: CATKPGTNEKLFF.

V gene TRBV6-5 combines with J gene TRBJ1-5, with unresolved D. Trimming left V 6 bases short and J 9 bases short, with 18 bases between. The germline V gene has CDR1 MNHEY and CDR2 SVGAGI. This CDR3 is built from 14 residues. CDR3 bases: TGTGCCAGCAGATCCGACGGCGGGAAGGGGCCCCAGCATTTT. It codes for CASRSDGGKGPQHF.

The chain's CDR3 is CASSMMNSGVEQFF. The CDR3, as DNA: TGCGCCAGCAGCATGATGAATAGCGGGGTTGAGCAGTTCTTC. The chain uses TRBV5-1 and TRBJ2-1; 8 nucleotides align to TRBD2. The CDR3 contains 14 residues. The germline gives CDR1 SGHRS, CDR2 YFSETQ. V trimming: 4 bases; J trimming: 9 bases; junction bases outside the gene matches: 9.

The V call is TRBV12-5, the J call TRBJ2-1; D is perhaps TRBD2 (5 bases). The CDR3 is 15 residues long. Between the trimmed V and J ends, which lost 5 bases and 0 bases, there was a span of 11 bases. The germline gives CDR1 LGHNT, CDR2 FRNRAP. DNA for the CDR3: TGTGCTAGTGGTGCGTCGGGGAGCTCCTACAATGAGCAGTTCTTC. The encoded protein is CASGASGSSYNEQFF. Complete variable domain (other parts from reference TRBV12-5 and TRBJ2-1): DARVTQTPRHKVTEMGQEVTMRCQPILGHNTVFWYRQTMMQGLELLAYFRNRAPLDDSGMPKDRFSAEMPDATLATLKIQPSEPRDSAVYFCASGASGSSYNEQFFGPGTRLTVL.

The chain carries TRBV6-5 and TRBJ2-3, with D perhaps TRBD2 (5 bases). Trimming took off 6 bases at V and 3 bases at J, with 13 bases between the two ends. The length of the CDR3 is 14 residues. CDR1 and CDR2 from the germline V gene are MNHEY and SVGAGI. The CDR3 sequence: CASRPGMSTDTQYF. The CDR3 DNA sequence: TGTGCCAGCAGGCCGGGAATGAGTACAGATACGCAGTATTTT.

This chain uses TRBV5-1 with TRBJ2-3; perhaps TRBD1 as D (7 bases). The V and J ends lost 1 base and 1 base respectively, with 16 bases between them. The length of the CDR3 is 17 residues. Germline V gives CDR1 SGHRS, CDR2 YFSETQ. This CDR3 is CASSLQGGMLGTDTQYF. As DNA, the CDR3 is TGCGCCAGCAGCTTGCAGGGGGGTATGTTGGGCACAGATACGCAGTATTTT.

The V gene is TRBV10-1, the J gene TRBJ2-2; no firm D call. CDR1 is WNHNN and CDR2 is SYGVQD in the germline V gene (reference sequence). V lost 2 bases to trimming and J lost 0 bases, with 4 bases between them. CDR3 size: 14 residues. The CDR3 region is CASSETANTGELFF. The CDR3 nucleotides are TGCGCCAGCAGTGAGACAGCGAACACCGGGGAGCTGTTTTTT.

The J gene is TRBJ2-4, the V gene TRBV19; D might be TRBD2 (5 bases). Trimming cost V 6 bases and J 0 bases, with 12 bases left between them. This CDR3 comprises 15 residues. From germline, CDR1 is LNHDA and CDR2 SQIVND (reference sequence). CDR3 nucleotide sequence: TGTGCCAGTAGCACTAGGACGGGAGCCAAAAACATTCAGTACTTC. Protein sequence: CASSTRTGAKNIQYF.

The chain couples TRBV4-3 to TRBJ1-2; weak D call: TRBD1 (6 bases). The germline CDR1 and CDR2 sequences are LGHNA and YSLEER. The CDR3 runs 15 residues. V lost 1 base and J 6 bases, leaving 15 bases between the germline ends. The CDR3 region is CASSQGITGRNGYTF. The CDR3 DNA reads as TGCGCCAGCAGCCAAGGTATCACAGGGAGGAATGGCTACACCTTC.

The J gene is TRBJ1-6, the V gene TRBV11-2; TRBD1 is a possible D gene (5 bases). CDR1 and CDR2 (germline): SGHAT, FQNNGV. V lost 2 bases to trimming and J lost 10 bases, with 18 bases between them. This CDR3 has 16 residues. CDR3 loop: CASSLTWTGVGSPLHF. In nucleotides, the CDR3 is TGTGCCAGCAGCTTAACCTGGACGGGGGTAGGGTCACCCCTCCACTTT.